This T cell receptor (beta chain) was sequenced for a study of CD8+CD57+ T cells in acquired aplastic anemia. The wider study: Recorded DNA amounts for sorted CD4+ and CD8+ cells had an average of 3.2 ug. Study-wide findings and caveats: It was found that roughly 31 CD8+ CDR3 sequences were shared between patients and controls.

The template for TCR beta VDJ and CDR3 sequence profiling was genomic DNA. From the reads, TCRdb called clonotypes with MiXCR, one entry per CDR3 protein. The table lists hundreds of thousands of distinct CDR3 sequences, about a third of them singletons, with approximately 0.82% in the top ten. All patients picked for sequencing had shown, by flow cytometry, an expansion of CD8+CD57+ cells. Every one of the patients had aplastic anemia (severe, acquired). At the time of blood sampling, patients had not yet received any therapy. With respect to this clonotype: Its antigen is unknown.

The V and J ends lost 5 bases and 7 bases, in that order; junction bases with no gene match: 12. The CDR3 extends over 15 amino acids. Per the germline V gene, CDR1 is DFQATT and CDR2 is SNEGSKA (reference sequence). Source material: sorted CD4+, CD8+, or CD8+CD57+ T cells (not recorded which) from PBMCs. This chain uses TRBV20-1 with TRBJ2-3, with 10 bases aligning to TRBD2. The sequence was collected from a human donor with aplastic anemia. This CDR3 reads CSAQEGLAGVYTQYF. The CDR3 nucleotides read TGCAGTGCTCAAGAGGGGCTAGCGGGAGTGTATACGCAGTATTTT.